Listed below are T cell receptor beta chains from one sample, sequenced in a study of cytomegalovirus exposure and HLA in healthy donors. Measured with immunoSEQ multiplex PCR; TCRdb has only the in-frame clones, and not every one. The sample shows under 200,000 clones, 75% to 90% of them seen only once. Sequencing was performed on PBMCs. The source is a woman between 18 and 30 years old in good health and CMV-seronegative. Both conserved end residues are part of each CDR3. Fields, in order: J gene, D gene, clone size, V gene, CDR3 protein, CDR3 DNA. D genes are given only for firm matches. Size is omitted from some rows. Given values are once, few, many or a class for expanded clones.

>TRBJ2-3|TRBD1|NA|TRBV30
CAWSRTGLTDTQYF
TGTGCCTGGAGTCGGACAGGGCTCACAGATACGCAGTATTTT
>TRBJ1-3|NA|NA|TRBV18
CASSGSGVTPGNTIYF
TGTGCCAGCTCAGGCTCGGGGGTGACGCCTGGAAACACCATATATTTT
>TRBJ2-7|TRBD1|NA|TRBV9
CASSVGWDRAYEQYF
TGTGCCAGCAGCGTAGGTTGGGACAGGGCCTACGAGCAGTACTTC
>TRBJ2-7|NA|NA|TRBV6-5
CASSYDQGTLYYEQYF
TGTGCCAGCAGTTACGACCAGGGGACGCTCTACTACGAGCAGTACTTC
>TRBJ1-5|TRBD1|NA|TRBV2
CASRTGTEFQPQHF
TGTGCCAGCAGGACCGGGACAGAATTTCAGCCCCAGCATTTT
>TRBJ2-7|TRBD1|NA|TRBV5-1
CASKGGAYEQYF
TGCGCCAGCAAAGGGGGCGCCTACGAGCAGTACTTC
>TRBJ2-7|NA|NA|TRBV5-8
CASSLGWRADMGEQYF
TGTGCCAGCAGCTTGGGGTGGCGGGCAGATATGGGGGAGCAGTACTTC
>TRBJ2-3|TRBD2|once|TRBV11-2
CASSLLRGRVSDTQYF
TGTGCCAGCAGCTTACTTCGCGGGAGGGTCTCAGATACGCAGTATTTT
>TRBJ2-1|TRBD2|NA|TRBV19
CASTVAGGLYNEQFF
TGTGCCAGTACCGTAGCGGGAGGGCTCTACAATGAGCAGTTCTTC
>TRBJ2-7|NA|NA|TRBV30
CAWIPEGSYEQYF
TGTGCCTGGATCCCCGAGGGCTCCTACGAGCAGTACTTC